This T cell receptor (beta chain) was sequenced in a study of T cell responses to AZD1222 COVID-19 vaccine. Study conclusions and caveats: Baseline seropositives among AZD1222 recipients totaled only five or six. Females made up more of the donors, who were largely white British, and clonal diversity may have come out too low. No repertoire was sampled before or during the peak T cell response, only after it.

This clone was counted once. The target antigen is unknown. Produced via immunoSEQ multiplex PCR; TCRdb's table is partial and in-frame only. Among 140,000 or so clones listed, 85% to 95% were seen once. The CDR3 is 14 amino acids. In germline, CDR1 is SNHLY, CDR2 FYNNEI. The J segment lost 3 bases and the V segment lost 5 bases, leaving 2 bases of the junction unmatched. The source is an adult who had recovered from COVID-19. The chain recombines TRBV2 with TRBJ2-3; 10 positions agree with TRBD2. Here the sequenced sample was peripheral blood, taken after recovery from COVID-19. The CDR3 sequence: CASSPTSGTDTQYF. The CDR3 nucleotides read TGTGCCAGCAGTCCGACTAGCGGGACAGATACGCAGTATTTT.